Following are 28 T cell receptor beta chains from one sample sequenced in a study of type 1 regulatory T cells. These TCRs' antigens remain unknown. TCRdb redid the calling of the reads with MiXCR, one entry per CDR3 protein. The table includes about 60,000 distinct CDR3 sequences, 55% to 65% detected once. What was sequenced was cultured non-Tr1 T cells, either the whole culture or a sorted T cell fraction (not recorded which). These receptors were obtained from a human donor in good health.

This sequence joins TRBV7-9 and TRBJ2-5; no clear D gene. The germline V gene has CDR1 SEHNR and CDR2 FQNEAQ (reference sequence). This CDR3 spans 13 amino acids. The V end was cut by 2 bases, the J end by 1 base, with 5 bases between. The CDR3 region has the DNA TGTGCCAGCAGCTTATTGGCCCAAGAGACCCAGTACTTC. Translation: CASSLLAQETQYF.

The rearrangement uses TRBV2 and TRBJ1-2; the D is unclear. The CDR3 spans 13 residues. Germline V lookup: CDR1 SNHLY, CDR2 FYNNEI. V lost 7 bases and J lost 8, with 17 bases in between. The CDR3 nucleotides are TGTGCCAGCAAACCAGGAGGTGGTAGCGGCTACACCTTC. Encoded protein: CASKPGGGSGYTF. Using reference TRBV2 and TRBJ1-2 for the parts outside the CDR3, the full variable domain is EPEVTQTPSHQVTQMGQEVILRCVPISNHLYFYWYRQILGQKVEFLVSFYNNEISEKSEIFDDQFSVERPDGSNFTLKIRSTKLEDSAMYFCASKPGGGSGYTFGSGTRLTVV.

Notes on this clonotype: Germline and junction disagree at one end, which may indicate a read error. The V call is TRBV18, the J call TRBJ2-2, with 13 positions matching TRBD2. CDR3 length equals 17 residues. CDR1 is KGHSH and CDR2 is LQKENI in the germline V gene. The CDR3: CASSPSGLAGNAGELFF. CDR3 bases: TGTGCCAGCTCACCATCGGGACTAGCGGGGAACGCCGGGGAGCTGTTTTTT.

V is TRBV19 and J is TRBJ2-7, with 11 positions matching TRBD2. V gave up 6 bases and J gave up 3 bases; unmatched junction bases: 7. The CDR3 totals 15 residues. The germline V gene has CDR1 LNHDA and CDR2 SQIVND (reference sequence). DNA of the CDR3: TGTGCCAGTAGACAGACTAGCGGGGAAAACTACGAGCAGTACTTC. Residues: CASRQTSGENYEQYF.

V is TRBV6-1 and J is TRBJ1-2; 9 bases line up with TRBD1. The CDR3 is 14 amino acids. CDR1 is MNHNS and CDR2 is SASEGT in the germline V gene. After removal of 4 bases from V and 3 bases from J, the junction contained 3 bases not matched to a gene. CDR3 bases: TGTGCCAGCAGTGTGGGACAGGGACACTATGGCTACACCTTC. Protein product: CASSVGQGHYGYTF.

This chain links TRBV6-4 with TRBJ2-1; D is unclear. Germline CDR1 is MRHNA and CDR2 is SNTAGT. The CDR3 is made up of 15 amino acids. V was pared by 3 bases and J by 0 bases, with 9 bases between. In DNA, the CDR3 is TGTGCCAGCAGTGAAGGCAGTAGCTCCTACAATGAGCAGTTCTTC. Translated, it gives CASSEGSSSYNEQFF.

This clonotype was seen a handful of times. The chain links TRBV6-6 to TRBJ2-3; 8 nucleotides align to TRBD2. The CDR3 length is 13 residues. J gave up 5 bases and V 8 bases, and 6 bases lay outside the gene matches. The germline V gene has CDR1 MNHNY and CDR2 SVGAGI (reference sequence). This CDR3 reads CASRGGYRDTQYF. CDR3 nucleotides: TGTGCCAGCCGGGGGGGGTACCGAGATACGCAGTATTTT.

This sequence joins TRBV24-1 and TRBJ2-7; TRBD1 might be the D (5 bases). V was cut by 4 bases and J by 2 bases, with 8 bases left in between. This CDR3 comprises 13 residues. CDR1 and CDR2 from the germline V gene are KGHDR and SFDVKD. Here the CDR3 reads CATSESGTYEQYF. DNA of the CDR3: TGTGCCACCAGTGAATCAGGGACCTACGAGCAGTACTTC.

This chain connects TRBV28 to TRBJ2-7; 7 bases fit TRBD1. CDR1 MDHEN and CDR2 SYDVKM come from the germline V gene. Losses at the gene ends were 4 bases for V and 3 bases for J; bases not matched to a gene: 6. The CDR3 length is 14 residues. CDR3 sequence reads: CASSSGDRNYEQYF. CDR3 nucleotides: TGTGCCAGCAGTTCCGGGGACAGAAACTACGAGCAGTACTTC.

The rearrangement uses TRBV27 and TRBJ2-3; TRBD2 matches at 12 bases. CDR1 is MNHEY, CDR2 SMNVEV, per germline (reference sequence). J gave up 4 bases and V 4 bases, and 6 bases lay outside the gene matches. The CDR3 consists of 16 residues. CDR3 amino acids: CASSSTSGSWSDTQYF. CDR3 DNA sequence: TGTGCCAGCAGTTCGACTAGCGGGAGTTGGTCAGATACGCAGTATTTT.

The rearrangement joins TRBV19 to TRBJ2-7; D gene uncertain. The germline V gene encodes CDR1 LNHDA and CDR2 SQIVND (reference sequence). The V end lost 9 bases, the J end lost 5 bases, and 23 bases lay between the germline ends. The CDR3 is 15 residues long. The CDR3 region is CASSGLEAESHEQYF. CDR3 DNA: TGTGCCAGCTCGGGTTTAGAGGCCGAATCCCACGAGCAGTACTTC.

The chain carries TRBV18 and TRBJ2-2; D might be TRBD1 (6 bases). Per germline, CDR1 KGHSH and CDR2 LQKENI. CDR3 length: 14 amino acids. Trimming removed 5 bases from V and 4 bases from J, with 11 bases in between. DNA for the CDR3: TGTGCCAGCTCATCGTACAGGGTCACCGGGGAGCTGTTTTTT. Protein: CASSSYRVTGELFF.

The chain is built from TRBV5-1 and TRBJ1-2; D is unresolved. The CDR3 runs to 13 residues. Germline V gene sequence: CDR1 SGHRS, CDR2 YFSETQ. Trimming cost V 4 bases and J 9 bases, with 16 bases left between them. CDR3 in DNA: TGCGCCAGCAGCAAGGAAGCCTCCTTCCGCTACACCTTC. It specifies CASSKEASFRYTF.

The CDR3 region has the DNA TGCAGCGTTGGACACCTCTCCTACGAGCAGTACTTC. Protein sequence: CSVGHLSYEQYF. This chain uses TRBV29-1 with TRBJ2-7; D unclear. V was clipped by 4 bases and J by 0 bases, with 7 bases between them. CDR3 length: 12 residues. Germline-derived CDR1 and CDR2 are SQVTM and ANQGSEA.

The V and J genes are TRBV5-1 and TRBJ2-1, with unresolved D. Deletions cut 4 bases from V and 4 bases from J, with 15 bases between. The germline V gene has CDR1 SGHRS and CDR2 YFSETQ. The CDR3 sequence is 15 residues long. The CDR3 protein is CASSPSLGVYNEQFF. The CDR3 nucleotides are TGCGCCAGCAGCCCGTCATTGGGTGTGTACAATGAGCAGTTCTTC.

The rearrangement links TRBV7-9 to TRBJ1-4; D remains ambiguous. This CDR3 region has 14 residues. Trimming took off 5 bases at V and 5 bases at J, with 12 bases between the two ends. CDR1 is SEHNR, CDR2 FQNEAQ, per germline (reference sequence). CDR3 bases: TGTGCCAGCAGCGAGGGATCCATGAATGAAAAACTGTTTTTT. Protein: CASSEGSMNEKLFF. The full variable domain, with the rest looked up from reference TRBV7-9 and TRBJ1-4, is DTGVSQNPRHKITKRGQNVTFRCDPISEHNRLYWYRQTLGQGPEFLTYFQNEAQLEKSRLLSDRFSAERPKGSFSTLEIQRTEQGDSAMYLCASSEGSMNEKLFFGSGTQLSVL.

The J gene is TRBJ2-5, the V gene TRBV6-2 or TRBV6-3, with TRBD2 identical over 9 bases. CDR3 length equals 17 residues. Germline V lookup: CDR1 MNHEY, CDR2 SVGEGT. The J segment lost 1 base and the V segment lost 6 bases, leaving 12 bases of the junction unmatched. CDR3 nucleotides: TGTGCCAGCAGCTTAGGAGCGCTAGCGGGACCCCAAGAGACCCAGTACTTC. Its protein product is CASSLGALAGPQETQYF.

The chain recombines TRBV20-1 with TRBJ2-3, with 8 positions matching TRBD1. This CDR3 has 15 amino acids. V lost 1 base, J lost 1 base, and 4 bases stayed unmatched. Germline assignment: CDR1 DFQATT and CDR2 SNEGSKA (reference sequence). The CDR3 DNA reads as TGCAGTGCTAGAGGGCCGGGACAGGGCACAGATACGCAGTATTTT. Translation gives CSARGPGQGTDTQYF.

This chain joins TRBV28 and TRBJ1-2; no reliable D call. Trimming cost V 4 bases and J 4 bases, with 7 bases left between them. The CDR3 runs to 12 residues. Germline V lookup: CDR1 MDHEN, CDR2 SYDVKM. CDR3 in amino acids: CASSSLGYGYTF. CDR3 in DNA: TGTGCCAGCAGTTCCTTGGGCTATGGCTACACCTTC.

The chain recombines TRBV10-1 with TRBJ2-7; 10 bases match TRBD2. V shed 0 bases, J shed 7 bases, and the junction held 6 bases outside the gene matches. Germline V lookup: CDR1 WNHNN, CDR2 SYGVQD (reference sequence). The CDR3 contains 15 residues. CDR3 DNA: TGCGCCAGCAGTGAGTCTCCTAGCGGGAGAGGTGAGCAGTACTTC. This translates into CASSESPSGRGEQYF.

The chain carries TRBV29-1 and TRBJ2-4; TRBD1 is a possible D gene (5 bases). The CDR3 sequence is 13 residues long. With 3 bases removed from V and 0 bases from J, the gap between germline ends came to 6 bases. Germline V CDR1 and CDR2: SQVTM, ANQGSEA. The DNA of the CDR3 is TGCAGCGTTGATGACAGAGCCAAAAACATTCAGTACTTC. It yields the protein CSVDDRAKNIQYF.

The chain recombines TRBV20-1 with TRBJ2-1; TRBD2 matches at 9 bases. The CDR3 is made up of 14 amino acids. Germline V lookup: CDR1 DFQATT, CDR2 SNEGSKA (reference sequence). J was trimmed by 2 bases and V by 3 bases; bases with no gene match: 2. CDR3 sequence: CSARKREAYNEQFF. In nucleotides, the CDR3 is TGCAGTGCTAGGAAGCGGGAGGCCTACAATGAGCAGTTCTTC.

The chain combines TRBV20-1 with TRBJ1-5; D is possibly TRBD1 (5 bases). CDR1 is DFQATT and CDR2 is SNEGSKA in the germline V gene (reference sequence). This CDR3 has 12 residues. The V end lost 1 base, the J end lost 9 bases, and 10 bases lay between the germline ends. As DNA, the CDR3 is TGCAGTGCTAGAGTTGGGGGACGGCCCCAGCATTTT. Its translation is CSARVGGRPQHF.

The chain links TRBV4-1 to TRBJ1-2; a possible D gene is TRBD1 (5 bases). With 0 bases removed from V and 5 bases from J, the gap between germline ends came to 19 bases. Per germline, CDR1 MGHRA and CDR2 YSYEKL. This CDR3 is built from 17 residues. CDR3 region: CASSQERLSGQGYGYTF. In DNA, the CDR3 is TGCGCCAGCAGCCAAGAACGTCTCTCCGGACAAGGATATGGCTACACCTTC.

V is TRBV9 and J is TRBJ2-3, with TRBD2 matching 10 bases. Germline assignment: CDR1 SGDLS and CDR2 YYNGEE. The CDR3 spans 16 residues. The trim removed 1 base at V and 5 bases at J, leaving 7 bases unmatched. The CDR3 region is CASSVNPAGGEDTQYF. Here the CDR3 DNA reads TGTGCCAGCAGCGTAAATCCAGCGGGAGGGGAAGATACGCAGTATTTT.

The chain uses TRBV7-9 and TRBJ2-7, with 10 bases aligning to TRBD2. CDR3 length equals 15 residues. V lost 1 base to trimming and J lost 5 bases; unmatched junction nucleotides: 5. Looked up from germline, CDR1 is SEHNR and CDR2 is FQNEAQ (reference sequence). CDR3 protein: CASSLDRLAGDEQYF. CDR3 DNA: TGTGCCAGCAGCTTAGATCGGCTAGCGGGAGACGAGCAGTACTTC.

The CDR3 nucleotides are TGTGCCAGCAGTTTTTCGAGGAGAGGTTCACCCCTCCACTTT. Its translation is CASSFSRRGSPLHF. The rearrangement joins TRBV12-3 or TRBV12-4 to TRBJ1-6, with D uncertain. Trimming took 3 bases from V and 9 from J, leaving 12 bases between them. The CDR3 contains 14 residues.

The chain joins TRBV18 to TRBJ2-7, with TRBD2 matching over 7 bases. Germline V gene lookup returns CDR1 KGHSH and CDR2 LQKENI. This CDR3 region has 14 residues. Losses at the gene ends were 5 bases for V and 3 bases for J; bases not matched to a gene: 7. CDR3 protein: CASSDVAGNYEQYF. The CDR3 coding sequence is TGTGCCAGCTCAGACGTAGCGGGTAACTACGAGCAGTACTTC.